This entry features one TCR beta chain sequence. Its antigen remains unknown. CDR3 and TCR beta VDJ profiling relied on genomic DNA as the template. TCRdb used MiXCR to reprocess the reads, holding one entry per CDR3 protein. Among 190,000 or so distinct CDR3 sequences listed, over 60% were seen once. This specimen comes from a study of CD8+CD57+ T cells in acquired aplastic anemia. Study-level information: CD4+ and CD8+ cells, once sorted, gave DNA averaging roughly 3 ug.

Whole-study results and caveats: Significant differences in CD8+ Simpson's diversity were not observed between patients and controls. Comparison of patients with controls identified some 29 shared CD8+ CDR3 sequences.

Sequencing input: sorted CD4+, CD8+, or CD8+CD57+ T cells (not recorded which) from PBMCs. This TCR derives from a human donor in good health.

The CDR3 coding sequence is TGCGCCAGCAGATACAGGGGGATGAGCACAGATACGCAGTATTTT. Amino acids: CASRYRGMSTDTQYF. The genes are TRBV10-2 and TRBJ2-3; 8 positions match TRBD1. From germline, CDR1 is WSHSY and CDR2 SAAADI. V lost 6 bases, J lost 0 bases, and 5 bases stayed unmatched. The CDR3 is 15 residues long.